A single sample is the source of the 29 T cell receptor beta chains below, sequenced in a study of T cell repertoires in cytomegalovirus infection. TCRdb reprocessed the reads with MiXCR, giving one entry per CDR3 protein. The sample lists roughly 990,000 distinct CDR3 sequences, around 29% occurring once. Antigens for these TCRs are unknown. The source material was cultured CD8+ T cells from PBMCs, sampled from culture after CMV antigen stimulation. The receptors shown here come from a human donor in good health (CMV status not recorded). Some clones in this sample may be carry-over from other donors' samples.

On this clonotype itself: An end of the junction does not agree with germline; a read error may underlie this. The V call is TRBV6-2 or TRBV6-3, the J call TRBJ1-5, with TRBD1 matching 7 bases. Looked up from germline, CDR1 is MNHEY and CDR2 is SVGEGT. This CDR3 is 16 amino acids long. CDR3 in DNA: TGTGCCAACAGTTACTCAGGGACAGAGCCTCGCAAGCCCCAGCATTTT. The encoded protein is CANSYSGTEPRKPQHF.

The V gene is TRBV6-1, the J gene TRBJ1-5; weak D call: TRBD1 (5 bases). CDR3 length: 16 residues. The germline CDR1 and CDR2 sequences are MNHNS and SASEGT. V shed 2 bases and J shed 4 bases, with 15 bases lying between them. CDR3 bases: TGTGCCAGCAGTGAAAAAGGAGTCAGGGTGAATCAGCCCCAGCATTTT. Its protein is CASSEKGVRVNQPQHF.

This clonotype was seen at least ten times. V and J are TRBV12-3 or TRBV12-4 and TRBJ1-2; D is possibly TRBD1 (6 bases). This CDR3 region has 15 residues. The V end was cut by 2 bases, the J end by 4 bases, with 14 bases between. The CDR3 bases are TGTGCCAGCAGTTTAAGCCCAGGACAGCGCTATGGCTACACCTTC. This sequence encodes CASSLSPGQRYGYTF.

The CDR3 DNA reads as TGTGCCATCAGTGAGAGGGACAGGGAAGTTCATGAGCAGTTCTTC. It is translated as CAISERDREVHEQFF. The gene calls are TRBV10-3 and TRBJ2-1, with 9 bases lining up with TRBD1. Germline V gene sequence: CDR1 ENHRY, CDR2 SYGVKD. Trimming at V came to 2 bases and at J to 8 bases, leaving 7 bases not matched to a gene. The CDR3 extends over 15 amino acids.

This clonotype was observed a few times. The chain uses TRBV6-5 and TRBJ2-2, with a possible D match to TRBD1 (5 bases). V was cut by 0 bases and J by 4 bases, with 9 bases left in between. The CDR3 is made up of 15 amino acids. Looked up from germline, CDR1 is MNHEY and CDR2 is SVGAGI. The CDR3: CASSYSAGSTGELFF. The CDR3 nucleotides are TGTGCCAGCAGTTACTCGGCAGGGTCCACCGGGGAGCTGTTTTTT.

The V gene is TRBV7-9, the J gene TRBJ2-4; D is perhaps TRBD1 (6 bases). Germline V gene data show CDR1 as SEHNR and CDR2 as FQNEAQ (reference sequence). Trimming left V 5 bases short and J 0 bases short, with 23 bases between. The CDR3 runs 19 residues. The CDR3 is CASSHNFLPGTQAKNIQYF. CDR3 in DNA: TGTGCCAGCAGCCACAACTTCCTTCCCGGGACACAAGCCAAAAACATTCAGTACTTC. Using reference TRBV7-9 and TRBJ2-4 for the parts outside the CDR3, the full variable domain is DTGVSQNPRHKITKRGQNVTFRCDPISEHNRLYWYRQTLGQGPEFLTYFQNEAQLEKSRLLSDRFSAERPKGSFSTLEIQRTEQGDSAMYLCASSHNFLPGTQAKNIQYFGAGTRLSVL.

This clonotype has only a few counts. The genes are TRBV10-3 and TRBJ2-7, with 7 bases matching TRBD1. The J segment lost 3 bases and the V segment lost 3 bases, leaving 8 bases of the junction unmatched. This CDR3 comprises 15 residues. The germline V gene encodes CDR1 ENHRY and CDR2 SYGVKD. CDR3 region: CAISDIDRAVYEQYF. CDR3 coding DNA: TGTGCCATCAGTGACATCGACAGGGCCGTCTACGAGCAGTACTTC.

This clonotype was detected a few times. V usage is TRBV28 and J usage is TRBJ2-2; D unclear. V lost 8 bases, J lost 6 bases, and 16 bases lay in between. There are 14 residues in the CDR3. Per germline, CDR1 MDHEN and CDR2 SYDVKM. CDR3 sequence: CASGPIGQSGELFF. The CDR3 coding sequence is TGTGCCAGCGGCCCGATCGGGCAATCCGGGGAGCTGTTTTTT.

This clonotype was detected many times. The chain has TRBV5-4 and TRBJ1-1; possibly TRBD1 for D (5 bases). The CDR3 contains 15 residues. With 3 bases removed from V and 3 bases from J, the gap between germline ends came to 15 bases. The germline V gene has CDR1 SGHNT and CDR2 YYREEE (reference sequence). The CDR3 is CASSWGSTDYTEAFF. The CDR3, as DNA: TGTGCCAGCAGCTGGGGATCGACAGACTACACTGAAGCTTTCTTT.

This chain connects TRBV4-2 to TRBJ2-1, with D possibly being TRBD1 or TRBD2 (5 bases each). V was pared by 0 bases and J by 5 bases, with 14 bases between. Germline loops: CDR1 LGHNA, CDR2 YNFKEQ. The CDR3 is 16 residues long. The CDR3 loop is CASSQEKEGFDNEQFF. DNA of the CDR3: TGTGCCAGCAGCCAAGAGAAAGAGGGGTTCGACAATGAGCAGTTCTTC.

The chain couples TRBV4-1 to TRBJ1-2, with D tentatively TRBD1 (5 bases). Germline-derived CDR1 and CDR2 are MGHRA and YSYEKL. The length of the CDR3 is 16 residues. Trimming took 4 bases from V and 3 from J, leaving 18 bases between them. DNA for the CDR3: TGCGCCAGCAGCCTTCCCGGGGGGGATCGCGACTATGGCTACACCTTC. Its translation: CASSLPGGDRDYGYTF.

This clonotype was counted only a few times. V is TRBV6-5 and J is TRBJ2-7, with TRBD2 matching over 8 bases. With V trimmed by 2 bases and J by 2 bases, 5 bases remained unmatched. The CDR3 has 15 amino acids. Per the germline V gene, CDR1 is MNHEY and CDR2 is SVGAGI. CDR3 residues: CASSYGTRKPYEQYF. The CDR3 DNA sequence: TGTGCCAGCAGTTACGGGACTAGAAAACCCTACGAGCAGTACTTC.

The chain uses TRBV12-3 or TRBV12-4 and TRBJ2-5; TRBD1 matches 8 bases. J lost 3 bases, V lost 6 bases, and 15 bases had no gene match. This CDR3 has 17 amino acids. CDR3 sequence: CASSSLDRGPEEETQYF. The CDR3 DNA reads TGTGCCAGCAGCAGTTTAGACAGGGGCCCGGAAGAAGAGACCCAGTACTTC.

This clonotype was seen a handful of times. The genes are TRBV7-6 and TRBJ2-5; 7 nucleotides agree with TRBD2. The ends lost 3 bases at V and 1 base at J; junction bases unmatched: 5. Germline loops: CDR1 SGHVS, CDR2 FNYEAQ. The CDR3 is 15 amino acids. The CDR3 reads CASSFTGGIQETQYF. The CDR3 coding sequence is TGTGCCAGCAGCTTCACGGGGGGAATCCAAGAGACCCAGTACTTC.

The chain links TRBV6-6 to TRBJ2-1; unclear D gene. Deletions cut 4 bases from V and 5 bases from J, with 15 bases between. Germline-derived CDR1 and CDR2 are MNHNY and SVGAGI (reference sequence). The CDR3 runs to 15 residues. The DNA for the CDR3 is TGTGCCAGCAGTTTTGAGGCCCTCGTACACAATGAGCAGTTCTTC. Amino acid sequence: CASSFEALVHNEQFF.

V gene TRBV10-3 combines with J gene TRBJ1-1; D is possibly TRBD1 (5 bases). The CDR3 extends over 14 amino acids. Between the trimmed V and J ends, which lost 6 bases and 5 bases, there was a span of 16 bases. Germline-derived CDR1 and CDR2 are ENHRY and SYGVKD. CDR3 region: CAIRVTGVGTEAFF. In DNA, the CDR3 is TGTGCCATCAGGGTCACAGGAGTTGGTACTGAAGCTTTCTTT.

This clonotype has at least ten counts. The CDR3 DNA follows: TGTGCCAGCAGCTTAGTGCGGAATAGCAATCAGCCCCAGCATTTT. Protein sequence: CASSLVRNSNQPQHF. The V and J genes are TRBV7-2 and TRBJ1-5; D uncertain. CDR3 size: 15 residues. Germline V CDR1 and CDR2: SGHTA, FQGNSA. Trimming pared 1 base from V and 0 bases from J, leaving 7 bases between.

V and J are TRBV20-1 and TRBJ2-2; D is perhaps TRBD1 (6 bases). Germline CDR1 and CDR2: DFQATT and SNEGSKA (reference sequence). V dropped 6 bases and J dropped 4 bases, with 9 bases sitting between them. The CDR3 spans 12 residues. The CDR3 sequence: CSALGATGELFF. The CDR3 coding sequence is TGCAGTGCGTTGGGGGCCACCGGGGAGCTGTTTTTT.

CDR3: CAWGQNTGELFF. In DNA, the CDR3 is TGTGCCTGGGGGCAGAACACCGGGGAGCTGTTTTTT. The gene calls are TRBV7-6 and TRBJ2-2, with a tentative D call TRBD1 (6 bases). CDR1 is SGHVS and CDR2 is FNYEAQ in the germline V gene. Trimming took 11 bases from V and 1 from J, leaving 8 bases between them. This CDR3 contains 12 residues.

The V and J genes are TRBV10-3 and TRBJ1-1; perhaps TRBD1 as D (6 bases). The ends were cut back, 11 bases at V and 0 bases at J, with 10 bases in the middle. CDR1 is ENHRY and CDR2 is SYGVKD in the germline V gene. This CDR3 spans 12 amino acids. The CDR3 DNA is TGTGCCGCTCAGGGGTTGAACACTGAAGCTTTCTTT. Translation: CAAQGLNTEAFF.

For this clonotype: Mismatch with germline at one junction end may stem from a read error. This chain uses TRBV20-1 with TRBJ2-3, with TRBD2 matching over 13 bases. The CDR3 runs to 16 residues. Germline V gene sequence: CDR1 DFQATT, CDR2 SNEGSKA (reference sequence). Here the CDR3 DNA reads TGCAGTGCTAGCGGGACTAGCGGGGTCGCCACAGATACGAAGTATTTT. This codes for CSASGTSGVATDTKYF.

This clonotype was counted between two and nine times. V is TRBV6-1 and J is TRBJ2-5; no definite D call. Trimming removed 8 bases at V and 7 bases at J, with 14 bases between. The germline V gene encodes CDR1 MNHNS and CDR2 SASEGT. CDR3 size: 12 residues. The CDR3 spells CASERMKATQYF. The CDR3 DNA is TGTGCCAGCGAGAGGATGAAGGCGACCCAGTACTTC.

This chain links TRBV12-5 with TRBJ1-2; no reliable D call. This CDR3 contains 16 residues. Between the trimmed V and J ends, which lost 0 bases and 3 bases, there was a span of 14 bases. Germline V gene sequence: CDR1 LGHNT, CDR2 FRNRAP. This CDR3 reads CASGLVRPDRHYGYTF. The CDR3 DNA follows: TGTGCTAGTGGTTTGGTACGCCCTGACCGGCACTATGGCTACACCTTC.

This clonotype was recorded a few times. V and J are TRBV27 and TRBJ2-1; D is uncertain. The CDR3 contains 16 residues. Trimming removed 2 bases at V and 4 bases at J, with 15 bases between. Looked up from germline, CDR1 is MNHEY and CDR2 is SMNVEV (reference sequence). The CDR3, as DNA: TGTGCCAGCAGTTTAGCGGAGACGTATTCTTACAATGAGCAGTTCTTC. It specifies CASSLAETYSYNEQFF.

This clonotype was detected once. CDR3 DNA sequence: TGCGCCAGCAGCCCGCGACAGGGAATAAGCTATGGCTACACCTTC. It encodes CASSPRQGISYGYTF. The V gene is TRBV4-3, the J gene TRBJ1-2; 7 nucleotides align to TRBD1. The V gene's germline CDR1 is LGHNA and CDR2 YSLEER. This CDR3 spans 15 amino acids. The J segment lost 4 bases and the V segment lost 4 bases, leaving 9 bases of the junction unmatched.

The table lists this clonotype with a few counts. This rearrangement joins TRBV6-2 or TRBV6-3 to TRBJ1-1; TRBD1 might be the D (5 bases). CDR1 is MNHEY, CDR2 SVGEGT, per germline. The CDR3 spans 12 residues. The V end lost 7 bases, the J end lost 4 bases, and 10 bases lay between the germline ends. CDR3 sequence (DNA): TGTGCCAGCAATCAGGGAACCACTGAAGCTTTCTTT. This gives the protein CASNQGTTEAFF.

CDR3 loop: CASSQDGGTAFNQPQHF. The CDR3 DNA sequence: TGCGCCAGCAGCCAAGATGGGGGGACAGCGTTCAATCAGCCCCAGCATTTT. The chain is built from TRBV4-3 and TRBJ1-5, with 7 bases fitting TRBD1. The CDR3 is 17 residues long. Germline trimming cut 0 bases from V and 3 bases from J; bases unmatched to any gene: 8. Germline V gene sequence: CDR1 LGHNA, CDR2 YSLEER.

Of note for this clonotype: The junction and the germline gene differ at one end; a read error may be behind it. CDR3 in DNA: TGCGCCAGCAGCCAAGATGAGGCCCTAGGAGGAAACTCCATATATTTT. It is translated as CASSQDEALGGNSIYF. The chain joins TRBV4-3 to TRBJ1-3; D unclear. CDR3 length: 16 residues. From germline, CDR1 is LGHNA and CDR2 YSLEER.

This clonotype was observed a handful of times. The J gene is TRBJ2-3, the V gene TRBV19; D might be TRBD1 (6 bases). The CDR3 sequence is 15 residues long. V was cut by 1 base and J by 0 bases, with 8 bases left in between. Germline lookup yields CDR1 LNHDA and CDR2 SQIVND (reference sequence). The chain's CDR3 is CASSIGTVSTDTQYF. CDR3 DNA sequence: TGTGCCAGTAGTATAGGGACAGTGAGCACAGATACGCAGTATTTT.